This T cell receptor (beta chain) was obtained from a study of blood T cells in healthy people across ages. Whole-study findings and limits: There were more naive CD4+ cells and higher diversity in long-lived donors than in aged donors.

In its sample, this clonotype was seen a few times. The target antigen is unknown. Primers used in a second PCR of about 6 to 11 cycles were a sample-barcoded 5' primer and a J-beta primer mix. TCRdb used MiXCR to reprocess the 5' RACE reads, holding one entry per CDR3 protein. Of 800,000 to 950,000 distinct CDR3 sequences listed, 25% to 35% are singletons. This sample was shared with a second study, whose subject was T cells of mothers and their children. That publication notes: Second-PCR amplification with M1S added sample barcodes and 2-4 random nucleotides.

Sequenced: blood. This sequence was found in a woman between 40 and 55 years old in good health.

The CDR3 DNA reads as TGTGCCAGCAGCCCAACCAGGACTCTCACAGATACGCAGTATTTT. Residues: CASSPTRTLTDTQYF. V is TRBV7-2 and J is TRBJ2-3, with D perhaps matching TRBD2 (5 bases). This CDR3 has 15 amino acids. V was pared by 5 bases and J by 2 bases, with 14 bases between. CDR1 and CDR2 (germline): SGHTA, FQGNSA.